The rows below give T cell receptor beta chains drawn from one sample of a study of TIL therapy for anti-PD-1-resistant metastatic lung cancer. This table comes from immunoSEQ multiplex PCR, and its TCRdb copy is limited to in-frame clones, with some not included. The sample has about 60,000 clones; roughly 91% are singletons. The specimen comprised blood, sampled at baseline. Receptor source: a person between 30 and 80 years old with non-small cell lung cancer. Each CDR3 is given with its conserved first and last residue. The D gene is left open where the match is weak. Some rows have no size entry. The others give once, few or many, or a class for an expanded clone.

TRBD1	NA	TRBV5-1	TRBJ2-2	TGCGCCAGCTGGGACAGTCGGGGCGGGGAGCTGTTTTTT	CASWDSRGGELFF
NA	few	TRBV5-5	TRBJ1-5	TGTGCCAGCAGCTTGGTATCCCAAGCGTACAATCAGCCCCAGCATTTT	CASSLVSQAYNQPQHF
NA	NA	TRBV27	TRBJ1-3	TGTGCCAGCAGTTTTAACTCTGGAAACACCATATATTTT	CASSFNSGNTIYF
NA	NA	TRBV5-1	TRBJ2-3	TGCGCCAGCAGCTTGGAAAGGGGTTGGGAAGATACGCAGTATTTT	CASSLERGWEDTQYF
NA	NA	TRBV6-5	TRBJ1-2	TGTGCCAGCAGTTCTGATAACTATGGCTACACCTTC	CASSSDNYGYTF
NA	NA	TRBV4-1	TRBJ2-1	TGCGCCAGCAGACTAAACTCCGGGACCAACTACAATGAGCAGTTCTTC	CASRLNSGTNYNEQFF
TRBD1	few	TRBV4-1	TRBJ1-1	TGCGCCAGCAGCCAACCTTTTAGGACAGGTACGAACACTGAAGCTTTCTTT	CASSQPFRTGTNTEAFF
NA	NA	TRBV6-5	TRBJ2-5	TGTGCCAGCCACAACAGCCAAGAGACCCAGTACTTC	CASHNSQETQYF
TRBD2	NA	TRBV2	TRBJ2-7	TGTGCCAGCAGTGAGTACGGGAGGCTGACCTACGAGCAGTACTTC	CASSEYGRLTYEQYF
NA	few	TRBV7-9	TRBJ1-4	TGTGCCAGCAGCCGGGACAATAGTAATGAAAAACTGTTTTTT	CASSRDNSNEKLFF
NA	NA	TRBV5-6	TRBJ2-7	TGTGCCAGCAGCTCGGACAGATACTTCTCCTACGAGCAGTACTTC	CASSSDRYFSYEQYF
TRBD1	NA	TRBV30	TRBJ2-7	TGTGCCTGGAGTCCAGGGGGTAGTCCCTACGAGCAGTACTTC	CAWSPGGSPYEQYF
NA	NA	TRBV9	TRBJ2-3	TGTGCCAGCAGCGTAGGTGGGGGGGCCCTCACAGATACGCAGTATTTT	CASSVGGGALTDTQYF